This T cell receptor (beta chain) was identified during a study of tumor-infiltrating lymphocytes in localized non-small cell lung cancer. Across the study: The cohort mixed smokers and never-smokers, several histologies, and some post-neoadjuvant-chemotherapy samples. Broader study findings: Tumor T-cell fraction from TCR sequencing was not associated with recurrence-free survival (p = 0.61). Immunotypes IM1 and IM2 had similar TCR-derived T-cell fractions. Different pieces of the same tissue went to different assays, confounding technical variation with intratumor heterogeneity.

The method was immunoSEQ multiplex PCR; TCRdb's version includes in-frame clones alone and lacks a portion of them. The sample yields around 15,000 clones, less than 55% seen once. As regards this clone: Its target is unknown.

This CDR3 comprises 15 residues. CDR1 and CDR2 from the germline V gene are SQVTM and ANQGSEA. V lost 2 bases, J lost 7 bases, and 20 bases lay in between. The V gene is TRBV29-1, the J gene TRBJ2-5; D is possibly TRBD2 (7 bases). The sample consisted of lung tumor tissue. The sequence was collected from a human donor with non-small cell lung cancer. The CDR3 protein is CSVETSGRGGGTQYF. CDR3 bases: TGCAGCGTTGAAACGTCTGGACGGGGAGGGGGGACCCAGTACTTC.